This TCR beta chain derives from a study of technical replicates of blood from a handful of donors. Data came from immunoSEQ multiplex PCR; TCRdb stores just in-frame clones and leaves some out. This table has tens of thousands of clones, roughly 97% appearing once. The trim removed 4 bases at V and 2 bases at J, leaving 4 bases unmatched. Germline loops: CDR1 SGHAT, CDR2 FQNNGV. The CDR3 loop spans 14 amino acids. The chain joins TRBV11-2 to TRBJ2-5; TRBD1 aligns across 7 bases. The sequenced sample was T cells isolated from PBMCs. The source is a human donor in good health. The CDR3 is CASSSGQDQETQYF. Here the CDR3 DNA reads TGTGCCAGCAGCTCCGGACAGGATCAAGAGACCCAGTACTTC.